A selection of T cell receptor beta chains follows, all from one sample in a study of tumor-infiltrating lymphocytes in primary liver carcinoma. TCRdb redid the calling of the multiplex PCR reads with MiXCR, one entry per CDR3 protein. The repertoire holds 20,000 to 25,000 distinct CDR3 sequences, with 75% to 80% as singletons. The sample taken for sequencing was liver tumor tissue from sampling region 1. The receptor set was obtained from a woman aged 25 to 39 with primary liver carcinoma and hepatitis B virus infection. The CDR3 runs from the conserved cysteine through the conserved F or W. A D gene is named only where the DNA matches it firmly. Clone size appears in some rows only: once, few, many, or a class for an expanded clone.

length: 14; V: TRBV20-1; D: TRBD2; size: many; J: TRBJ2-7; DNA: TGCAGTGCACCCCGGACTAGCGGAAGATACGAGCAGTACTTC; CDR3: CSAPRTSGRYEQYF
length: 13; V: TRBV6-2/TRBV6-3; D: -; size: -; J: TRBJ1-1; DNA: TGTGTCAGCAGCCCGACACGGGCCCTAACGGCTGTCTTT; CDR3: CVSSPTRALTAVF
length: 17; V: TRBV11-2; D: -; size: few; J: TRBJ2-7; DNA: TGTGCCAGCAGTATCACTGGAGGGGGCTCTCGGACCTACGAGCAGTACTTC; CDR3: CASSITGGGSRTYEQYF
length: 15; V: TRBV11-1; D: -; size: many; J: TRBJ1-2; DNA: TGTGCCAGCAGACCTTCGACCGGGACGTCCTATGGCTACACCTTC; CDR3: CASRPSTGTSYGYTF
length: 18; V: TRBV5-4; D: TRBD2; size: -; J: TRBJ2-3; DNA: TGTGCCAGCAGTAACCCGGCGGTTAGCGGGAGTCGGGCAGATACGCGGTATTTT; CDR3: CASSNPAVSGSRADTRYF
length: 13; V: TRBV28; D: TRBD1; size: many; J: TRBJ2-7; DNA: TGTGCCAGCAGTTCGGGACAGGGGATCGAGCAGTACTTC; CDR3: CASSSGQGIEQYF
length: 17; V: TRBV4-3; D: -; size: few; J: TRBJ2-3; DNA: TGCGCCAGCCAGTCGGTCTGGCTGGGTGATCCCGATGATACGCAGTATTTT; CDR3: CASQSVWLGDPDDTQYF
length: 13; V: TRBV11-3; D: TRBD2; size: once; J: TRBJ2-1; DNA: TGTGCCGGCGCTAGCGGGAATGGGAGTGAACAGTTCTTC; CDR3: CAGASGNGSEQFF
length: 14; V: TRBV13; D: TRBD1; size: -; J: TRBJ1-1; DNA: TGTACAAGCAGGACAGGGCGTGCAAACACTGAAGCTTTCTTT; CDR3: CTSRTGRANTEAFF
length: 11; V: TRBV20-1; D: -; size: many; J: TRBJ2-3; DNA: TGCAGTGCTAGGGGAACAGATACGCAGTGTTTT; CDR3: CSARGTDTQCF
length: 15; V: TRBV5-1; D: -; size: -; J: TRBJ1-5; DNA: TGCGCCAGCAGCGAAACCTGGCGGGAGTACGATACGCAGCATTTT; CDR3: CASSETWREYDTQHF
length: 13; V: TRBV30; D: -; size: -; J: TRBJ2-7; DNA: TGCGCCTGGAGCCCGGGTCCCCCGAAAGAGCAGTACTTC; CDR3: CAWSPGPPKEQYF
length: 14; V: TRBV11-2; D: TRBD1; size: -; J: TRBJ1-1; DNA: TGTGCCAGCAGATATCCAGGGGGGAGGGCTGAGACTTTCTTT; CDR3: CASRYPGGRAETFF
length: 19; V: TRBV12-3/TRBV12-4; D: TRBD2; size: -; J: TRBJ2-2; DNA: TGTGCCAGCAGCCCACTTAGACTAGCGAGCTTCCCGAACACCGGGGAGCTGTTTTTT; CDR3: CASSPLRLASFPNTGELFF
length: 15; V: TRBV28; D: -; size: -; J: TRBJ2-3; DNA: TGTGCCAGCAGTTTAACGGATTCTAGCACAGATACGCTGTACTTT; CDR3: CASSLTDSSTDTLYF
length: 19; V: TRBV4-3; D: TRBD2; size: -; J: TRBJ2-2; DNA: TGCGCCAGCAGCGTACTAGCGAGAGGGCCCCGTTTGAATACCGGGGAGCTGTTTTTT; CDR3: CASSVLARGPRLNTGELFF
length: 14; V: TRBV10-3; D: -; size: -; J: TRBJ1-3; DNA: TGTGCCATCAGAGAGTCAGTCTCTGGAGACACCATATATTTT; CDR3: CAIRESVSGDTIYF
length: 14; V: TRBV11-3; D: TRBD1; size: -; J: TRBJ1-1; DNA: TGTACCAGAAGCTTTGAAACAGGGGGCACTGAAGCTTTCTTT; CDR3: CTRSFETGGTEAFF
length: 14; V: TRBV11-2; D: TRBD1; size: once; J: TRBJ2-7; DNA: TGTACCAGCATCCGCCTCGGGATAGGGGGCAAGCAGTACTTC; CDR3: CTSIRLGIGGKQYF
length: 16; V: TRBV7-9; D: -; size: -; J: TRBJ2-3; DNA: TGCGCCAGCAGCCTATTACTAGTGGGAGCCACAGATATGCAGTATTTT; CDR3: CASSLLLVGATDMQYF
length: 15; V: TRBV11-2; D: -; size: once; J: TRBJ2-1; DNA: TGTGCCAGCAGCTATACTAAGAGCTCCTACAATGAGCAGTTCTTC; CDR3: CASSYTKSSYNEQFF
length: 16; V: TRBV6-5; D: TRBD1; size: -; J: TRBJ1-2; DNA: TGTGCTAGCAGGGGGGCGGTCGGAGCTCCTAACTGTGGCTACACCTTC; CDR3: CASRGAVGAPNCGYTF
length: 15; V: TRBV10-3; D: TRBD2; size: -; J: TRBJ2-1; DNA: TGTGCCATCAGTGAGTCGATGGCGGGAGGTAATGAGCAGTTCTTC; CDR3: CAISESMAGGNEQFF
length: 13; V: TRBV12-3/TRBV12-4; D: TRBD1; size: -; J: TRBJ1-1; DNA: TGTGCCAGCAGTATGGGACAGAGGATGACGGCTTTCTTC; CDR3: CASSMGQRMTAFF
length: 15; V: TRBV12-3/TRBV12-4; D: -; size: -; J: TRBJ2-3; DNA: TGTGCCAGCAGTTTTCCCCCTCCTAGCACAGATATCCAATATTTT; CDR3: CASSFPPPSTDIQYF
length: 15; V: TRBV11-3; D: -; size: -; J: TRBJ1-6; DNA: TGTGCCAGCAGCTTTGAGCGAAGCTATAATTCACCCCTCCACTTT; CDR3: CASSFERSYNSPLHF
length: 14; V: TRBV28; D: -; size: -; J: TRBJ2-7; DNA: TGTGCCAACAGTAGGGGGTTCGCCACCTACGAGCAGTACTTC; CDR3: CANSRGFATYEQYF
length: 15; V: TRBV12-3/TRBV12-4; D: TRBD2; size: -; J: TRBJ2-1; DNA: TGTGCCAGCAGCCTGCCCAGGACTAGCGGACTTGAGCAGTCCTTC; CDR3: CASSLPRTSGLEQSF
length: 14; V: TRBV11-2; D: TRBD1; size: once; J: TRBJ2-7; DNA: TGTGCCAGCAGCTTAGTGAGGGGGCTTGGCGAGCAGTACTTC; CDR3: CASSLVRGLGEQYF
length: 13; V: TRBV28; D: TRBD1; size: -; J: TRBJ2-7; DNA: TGTGCCAGCAGTTCGGGACAGGGGATCGGGCAGTATTTC; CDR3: CASSSGQGIGQYF
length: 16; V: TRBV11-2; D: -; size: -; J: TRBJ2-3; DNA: TGTGCCAGCAGCGCGAGACTAGTGGGTATTGTCGATACGCAGTATTTT; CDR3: CASSARLVGIVDTQYF
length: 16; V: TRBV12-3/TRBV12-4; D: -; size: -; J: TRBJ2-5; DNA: TGTGCCTGCAGTTTAAGCTCATTGGGGTCGGTGGAGACCCAGTACTTC; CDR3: CACSLSSLGSVETQYF
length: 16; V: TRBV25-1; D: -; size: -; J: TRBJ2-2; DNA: TGTGCCCTTCGTGGCGCTTCGCCGCCTTACACCGGGGAGCTGTTTTTT; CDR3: CALRGASPPYTGELFF
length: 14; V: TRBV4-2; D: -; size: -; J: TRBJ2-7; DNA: TGTACCAGCAGCCCTTGGACTCATTACTACGAGCAGTACTTC; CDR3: CTSSPWTHYYEQYF
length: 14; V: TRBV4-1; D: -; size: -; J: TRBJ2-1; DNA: TGCGCCAGCAGCCGGCTTGTCGGAAGTCATGAGCAGTTCTTC; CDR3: CASSRLVGSHEQFF
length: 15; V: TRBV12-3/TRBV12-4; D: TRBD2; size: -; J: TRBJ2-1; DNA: TGTGCCAGCAGCATGTCCGGGACTACAGGACTTGAGCAGTTCTTC; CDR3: CASSMSGTTGLEQFF
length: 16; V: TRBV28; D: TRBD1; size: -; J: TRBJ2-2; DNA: TGTGCCAGCAGTCCGTGGGACAGGGGGCTGACCGAGGAGCTGTTTTTC; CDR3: CASSPWDRGLTEELFF
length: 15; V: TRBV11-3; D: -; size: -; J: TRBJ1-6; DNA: TGTGCCAGCAGCTTTAAGTGGAGTCATGATTCACCCCTCCACTTT; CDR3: CASSFKWSHDSPLHF
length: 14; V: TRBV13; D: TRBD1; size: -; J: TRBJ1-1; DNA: TGCGCCAGCAGGACAGGGGGTGCAAACACTGAAGGTTTCTTC; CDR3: CASRTGGANTEGFF
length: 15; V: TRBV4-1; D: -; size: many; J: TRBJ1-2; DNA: -; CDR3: CASSQDTSAPGGYTF
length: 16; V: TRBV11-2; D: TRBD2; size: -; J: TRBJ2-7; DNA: TGTGCCAGCAGCTTAGCACCTAGCGGGTGCTCCTACGACCAGTACTTC; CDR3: CASSLAPSGCSYDQYF
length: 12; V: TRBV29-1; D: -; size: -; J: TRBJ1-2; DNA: TGCAGCGTTGTCCATTGGGCTTGCGGCTACATCTTC; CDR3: CSVVHWACGYIF
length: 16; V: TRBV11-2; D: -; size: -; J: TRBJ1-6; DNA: TGTGCCAGCAGCTTAGATTCTCGGTTTCCTAATTCACCCCTCCACTTT; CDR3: CASSLDSRFPNSPLHF
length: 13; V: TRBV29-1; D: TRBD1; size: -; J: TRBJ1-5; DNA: TGCAGCGTTTCGGACAGGGGGAATCAGCCCCAGCATTTT; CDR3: CSVSDRGNQPQHF
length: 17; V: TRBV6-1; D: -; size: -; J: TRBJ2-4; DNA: TGTGCCACTTGTCGGCGGAGAGTCCTGGTAGCCAAAAACATTCAATACTTC; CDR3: CATCRRRVLVAKNIQYF
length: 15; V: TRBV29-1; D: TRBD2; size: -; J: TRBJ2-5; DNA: TGCGGCGTTGGATTGGGCGGGAGGGGACAAGAGACCCAGTATTTC; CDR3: CGVGLGGRGQETQYF
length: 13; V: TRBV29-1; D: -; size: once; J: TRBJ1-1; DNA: TGCAGCGTTCTAGCACAGCTGAACACTGAAGTTTTCTTT; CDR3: CSVLAQLNTEVFF
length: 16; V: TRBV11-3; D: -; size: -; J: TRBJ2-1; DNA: TGTGCCGGCAGTTCAACGGGACACAGTTTCTTGGATGAGCAGTTCTTC; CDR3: CAGSSTGHSFLDEQFF
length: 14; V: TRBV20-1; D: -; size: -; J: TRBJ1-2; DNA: TGCAGTGCTAGAGATGACGGTGACAAGGATGGCTACACCTTC; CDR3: CSARDDGDKDGYTF